Listed here are 25 T cell receptor beta chains from one sample, sequenced in a study of control samples from healthy donors and cancer patients. This table comes from immunoSEQ multiplex PCR, and its TCRdb copy is limited to in-frame clones, with some not included. Among approximately 90,000 clones listed, around four fifths were seen once. Sample: blood. These receptors all come from a young man in good health.

The genes are TRBV7-2 and TRBJ1-5; no clear D. The CDR3 sequence is 14 residues long. Germline V gene sequence: CDR1 SGHTA, CDR2 FQGNSA. Trimming cost V 1 base and J 4 bases, with 8 bases left between them. This CDR3 reads CASSLVGGNQPQHF. The DNA for the CDR3 is TGTGCCAGCAGCTTAGTGGGTGGTAATCAGCCCCAGCATTTT.

The V and J genes are TRBV12-5 and TRBJ2-7; 10 positions agree with TRBD1. This CDR3 has 18 residues. In germline, CDR1 is LGHNT, CDR2 FRNRAP. V was clipped by 4 bases and J by 5 bases; unmatched bases: 17. The CDR3 sequence: CASGSGTGVFEGGNEQYF. The CDR3 DNA is TGTGCTAGTGGTTCAGGGACAGGGGTATTCGAGGGAGGGAACGAGCAGTACTTC.

The rearrangement joins TRBV6-6 to TRBJ2-3; the match to TRBD1 covers 8 bases. V shed 8 bases, J shed 4 bases, and the junction held 8 bases outside the gene matches. Germline CDR1 is MNHNY and CDR2 is SVGAGI (reference sequence). This CDR3 is built from 14 residues. The CDR3 DNA reads TGTGCCAGCCACCAAGGACAGGGTGCAGATACGCAGTATTTT. Residues: CASHQGQGADTQYF.

The chain couples TRBV28 to TRBJ2-7; TRBD1 is a possible D gene (5 bases). The CDR3 has 13 amino acids. Germline loops: CDR1 MDHEN, CDR2 SYDVKM. V was clipped by 5 bases and J by 0 bases, with 8 bases between them. The CDR3 sequence is CASSPTDSYEQYF. DNA of the CDR3: TGTGCCAGCAGTCCGACAGACTCCTACGAGCAGTACTTC.

The chain employs TRBV13 and TRBJ1-1, with D possibly matching TRBD1 (5 bases). Germline-derived CDR1 and CDR2 are PRHDT and FYEKMQ (reference sequence). V was cut by 1 base and J by 1 base, with 7 bases left in between. CDR3 length equals 14 residues. As DNA, the CDR3 is TGTGCCAGCAGCTTAGTGGGGGGGAACACTGAAGCTTTCTTT. This codes for CASSLVGGNTEAFF. The full variable domain, completed using reference TRBV13 and TRBJ1-1, is AAGVIQSPRHLIKEKRETATLKCYPIPRHDTVYWYQQGPGQDPQFLISFYEKMQSDKGSIPDRFSAQQFSDYHSELNMSSLELGDSALYFCASSLVGGNTEAFFGQGTRLTVV.

With regard to this clone: Its ends do not fully match the called genes, so a read error is possible. CDR3 region: CASSLGGLSTRYF. The DNA of the CDR3 is TGTGCCAGCAGCTTGGGGGGACTATCAACGCGGTATTTT. The chain is built from TRBV7-9 and TRBJ2-3, with 7 bases identical to TRBD2. Germline V gene sequence: CDR1 SEHNR, CDR2 FQNEAQ (reference sequence). The CDR3 totals 13 residues. Full variable domain (rest looked up from reference TRBV7-9 and TRBJ2-3): DTGVSQNPRHKITKRGQNVTFRCDPISEHNRLYWYRQTLGQGPEFLTYFQNEAQLEKSRLLSDRFSAERPKGSFSTLEIQRTEQGDSAMYLCASSLGGLSTRYFGPGTRLTVL.

The chain is built from TRBV18 and TRBJ1-3; D call uncertain. V lost 3 bases and J 4 bases, leaving 7 bases between the germline ends. Germline assignment: CDR1 KGHSH and CDR2 LQKENI. This CDR3 contains 13 residues. CDR3 region: CASSPQSGNTIYF. In DNA form, the CDR3 reads TGTGCCAGCTCACCGCAGAGCGGAAACACCATATATTTT.

The chain combines TRBV3-1 (or the pseudogene TRBV3-2) with TRBJ2-7; no firm D call. Germline CDR1 reads LGHDT; CDR2 reads YNNKEL (reference sequence). V lost 11 bases and J 2 bases, leaving 7 bases between the germline ends. The CDR3 covers 10 residues. The DNA of the CDR3 is TGTGCCTCAGGTACCTACGAGCAGTACTTC. This gives the protein CASGTYEQYF.

Points on this clone: The sample contains more than one DNA sequence encoding this CDR3. The rearrangement uses TRBV13 and TRBJ2-5, with D unresolved. The CDR3 is made up of 17 amino acids. Germline-derived CDR1 and CDR2 are PRHDT and FYEKMQ (reference sequence). With 5 bases removed from V and 0 bases from J, the gap between germline ends came to 19 bases. CDR3: CASSVNTLAADQETQYF. For the CDR3, the DNA is TGTGCCAGCAGCGTAAACACTCTGGCGGCAGACCAAGAGACCCAGTACTTC.

This clone was counted a single time. This rearrangement joins TRBV25-1 to TRBJ1-1; D is unresolved. CDR1 MGHDK and CDR2 SYGVNS come from the germline V gene. V lost 5 bases and J 4 bases, leaving 8 bases between the germline ends. This CDR3 is built from 12 residues. CDR3 sequence: CASSKGPTEAFF. CDR3 coding DNA: TGTGCCAGCAGTAAAGGGCCCACTGAAGCTTTCTTT.

This clone has just one count. V and J are TRBV6-6 and TRBJ1-4, with TRBD1 matching 11 bases. CDR3 length: 16 residues. V shed 2 bases and J 6 bases; nucleotides not matched to a gene: 5. In germline, CDR1 is MNHNY, CDR2 SVGAGI (reference sequence). The CDR3 is CASSYAPGQGDEKLFF. Here the CDR3 DNA reads TGTGCCAGCAGTTACGCTCCGGGACAGGGGGATGAAAAACTGTTTTTT.

The V call is TRBV29-1, the J call TRBJ2-1, with TRBD1 identical over 11 bases. V lost 6 bases, J lost 12 bases, and 1 base stayed unmatched. Germline CDR1 SQVTM, CDR2 ANQGSEA. The length of the CDR3 is 10 residues. CDR3 sequence: CSVGTGGQFF. In DNA, the CDR3 is TGCAGCGTGGGGACAGGGGGGCAGTTCTTC.

The chain carries TRBV10-3 and TRBJ2-2; D call uncertain. Germline V gene data show CDR1 as ENHRY and CDR2 as SYGVKD. Trimming removed 4 bases from V and 0 bases from J, with 12 bases in between. The CDR3 extends over 16 amino acids. This CDR3 reads CAISGVEDPNTGELFF. CDR3 nucleotides: TGTGCCATCAGTGGAGTAGAAGACCCGAACACCGGGGAGCTGTTTTTT.

The chain recombines TRBV21-1 with TRBJ2-7; the table's D gene call, TRBD1, was not cross checked with the DNA. TRBV21-1 is assigned pseudogene status. The CDR3 totals 15 residues. The chain's CDR3 is CASSKIGAGPYEQYF. For the CDR3, the DNA is TGTGCCAGCAGCAAAATTGGGGCAGGGCCCTACGAGCAGTACTTC.

The chain joins TRBV10-3 to TRBJ2-7, with a tentative D call TRBD1 (6 bases). Trimming took off 4 bases at V and 2 bases at J, with 9 bases between the two ends. Per germline, CDR1 ENHRY and CDR2 SYGVKD. The CDR3 extends over 13 amino acids. This CDR3 reads CAISGDTTYEQYF. For the CDR3, the DNA is TGTGCCATCAGTGGGGACACCACCTACGAGCAGTACTTC.

The V and J genes are TRBV27 and TRBJ1-2, with D hard to call. CDR3 length: 16 amino acids. V was shortened by 7 bases and J by 0 bases, with 18 bases between the two germline ends. Germline CDR1 is MNHEY and CDR2 is SMNVEV (reference sequence). The CDR3 DNA reads as TGTGCCAGCACCCCCTTCGGCGGCACTACTAACTATGGCTACACCTTC. Amino acid sequence: CASTPFGGTTNYGYTF.

The V gene is TRBV27, the J gene TRBJ1-1, with D maybe TRBD1 (5 bases). This CDR3 has 15 amino acids. In germline, CDR1 is MNHEY, CDR2 SMNVEV (reference sequence). V was clipped by 8 bases and J by 4 bases, with 20 bases between them. CDR3 DNA sequence: TGTGCCAGCGGACGTGGGGCGCGGGTAGGCACTGAAGCTTTCTTT. Amino acid sequence: CASGRGARVGTEAFF.

CDR3 in amino acids: CASSEGGSSNEKLFF. In nucleotides, the CDR3 is TGTGCCAGCAGTGAAGGAGGATCCAGTAATGAAAAACTGTTTTTT. The chain links TRBV2 to TRBJ1-4; D is unclear. Germline V gene data show CDR1 as SNHLY and CDR2 as FYNNEI. CDR3 length: 15 residues. V lost 1 base to trimming and J lost 4 bases, with 10 bases between them.

The chain employs TRBV30 and TRBJ2-3; TRBD2 matches at 7 bases. Germline values: CDR1 GTSNPN, CDR2 SVGIG (reference sequence). This CDR3 comprises 14 residues. V lost 5 bases and J lost 2; bases outside the gene matches: 7. The CDR3 sequence: CAWERGEYTDTQYF. The CDR3 DNA reads TGTGCCTGGGAACGGGGGGAGTACACAGATACGCAGTATTTT.

The V and J genes are TRBV12-3 or TRBV12-4 and TRBJ1-6; D gene unclear. The CDR3 is 13 amino acids. Trimming shortened V by 7 bases and J by 10 bases, and 14 bases separated the two germline ends. CDR3 bases: TGTGCCAGCACGGCGGGAGTAGGGTCACCCCTCCACTTT. Amino acid sequence: CASTAGVGSPLHF.

The rearrangement joins TRBV7-2 to TRBJ2-7; TRBD1 aligns across 8 bases. Germline values: CDR1 SGHTA, CDR2 FQGNSA. J lost 3 bases, V lost 5 bases, and 9 bases had no gene match. The CDR3 runs 15 residues. CDR3 loop: CASSPGTGFFYEQYF. The CDR3 DNA reads TGTGCCAGCAGCCCCGGGACAGGTTTCTTCTACGAGCAGTACTTC.

The rearrangement joins TRBV29-1 to TRBJ1-4; no clear D gene. Trimming took 4 bases from V and 8 from J, leaving 17 bases between them. CDR3 length: 14 amino acids. Germline lookup yields CDR1 SQVTM and CDR2 ANQGSEA. As DNA, the CDR3 is TGCAGCGTTGGGGTTCCGGAAAATAACGAAAAACTGTTTTTT. This codes for CSVGVPENNEKLFF.

The V gene is TRBV5-4, the J gene TRBJ1-1, with TRBD1 matching over 11 bases. Germline trimming cut 4 bases from V and 8 bases from J; bases unmatched to any gene: 1. From germline, CDR1 is SGHNT and CDR2 YYREEE (reference sequence). This CDR3 contains 12 residues. The DNA of the CDR3 is TGTGCCAGCAGCCGGGACAGGGGGGAAGCTTTCTTT. This codes for CASSRDRGEAFF. The full variable domain, its missing parts supplied by reference TRBV5-4 and TRBJ1-1, is ETGVTQSPTHLIKTRGQQVTLRCSSQSGHNTVSWYQQALGQGPQFIFQYYREEENGRGNFPPRFSGLQFPNYSSELNVNALELDDSALYLCASSRDRGEAFFGQGTRLTVV.

The V and J genes are TRBV19 and TRBJ2-3, with TRBD2 matching 12 bases. V shed 3 bases, J shed 5 bases, and the junction held 3 bases outside the gene matches. This CDR3 comprises 15 residues. From germline, CDR1 is LNHDA and CDR2 SQIVND (reference sequence). The CDR3 DNA is TGTGCCAGTAGTATCGGACTAGCGGGGCTAGATACGCAGTATTTT. The encoded protein is CASSIGLAGLDTQYF.

The chain combines TRBV25-1 with TRBJ1-2; 7 bases map to TRBD1. Germline V CDR1 and CDR2: MGHDK, SYGVNS. V lost 5 bases, J lost 5 bases, and 8 bases stayed unmatched. The CDR3 contains 14 residues. CDR3 coding DNA: TGTGCCAGCAGTCCAGGGGGTTGGGGATATGGCTACACCTTC. This sequence encodes CASSPGGWGYGYTF.